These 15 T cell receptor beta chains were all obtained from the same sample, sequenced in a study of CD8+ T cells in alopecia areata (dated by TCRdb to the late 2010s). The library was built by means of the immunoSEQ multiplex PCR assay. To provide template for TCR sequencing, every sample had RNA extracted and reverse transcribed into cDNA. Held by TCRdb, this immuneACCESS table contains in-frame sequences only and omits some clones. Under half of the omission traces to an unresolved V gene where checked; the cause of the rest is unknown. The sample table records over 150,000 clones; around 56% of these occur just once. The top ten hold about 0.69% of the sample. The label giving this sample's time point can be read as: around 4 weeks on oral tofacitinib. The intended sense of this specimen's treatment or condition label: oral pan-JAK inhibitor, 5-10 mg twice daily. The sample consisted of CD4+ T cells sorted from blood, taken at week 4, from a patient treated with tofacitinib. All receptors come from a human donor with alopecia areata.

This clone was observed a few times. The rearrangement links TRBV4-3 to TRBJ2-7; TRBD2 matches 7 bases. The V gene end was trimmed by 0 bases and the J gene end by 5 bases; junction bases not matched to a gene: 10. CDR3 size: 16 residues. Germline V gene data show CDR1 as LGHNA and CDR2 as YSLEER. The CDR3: CASSQDRAGDDDEQYF. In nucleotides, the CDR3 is TGCGCCAGCAGCCAAGATAGGGCGGGAGACGACGACGAGCAGTACTTC.

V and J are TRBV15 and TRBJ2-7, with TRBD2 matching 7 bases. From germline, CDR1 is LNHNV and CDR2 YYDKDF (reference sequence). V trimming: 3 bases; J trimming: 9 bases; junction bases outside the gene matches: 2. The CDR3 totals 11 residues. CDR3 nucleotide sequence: TGTGCCACCAGCAGGGGACTATCGCAGTACTTC. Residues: CATSRGLSQYF.

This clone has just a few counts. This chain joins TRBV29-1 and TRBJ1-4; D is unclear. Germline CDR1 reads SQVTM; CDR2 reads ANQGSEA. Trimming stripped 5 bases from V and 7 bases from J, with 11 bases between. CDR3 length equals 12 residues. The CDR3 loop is CSVSSGPEKLFF. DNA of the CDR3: TGCAGCGTTTCATCGGGTCCTGAAAAACTGTTTTTT. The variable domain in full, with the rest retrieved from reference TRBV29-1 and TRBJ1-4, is SAVISQKPSRDICQRGTSLTIQCQVDSQVTMMFWYRQQPGQSLTLIATANQGSEATYESGFVIDKFPISRPNLTFSTLTVSNMSPEDSSIYLCSVSSGPEKLFFGSGTQLSVL.

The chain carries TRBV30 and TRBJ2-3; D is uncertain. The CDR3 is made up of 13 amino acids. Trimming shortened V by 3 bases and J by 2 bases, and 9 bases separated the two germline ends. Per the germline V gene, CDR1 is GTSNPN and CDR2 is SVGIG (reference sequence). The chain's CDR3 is CAWSERSTDTQYF. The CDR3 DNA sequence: TGTGCCTGGAGCGAACGGTCCACAGATACGCAGTATTTT.

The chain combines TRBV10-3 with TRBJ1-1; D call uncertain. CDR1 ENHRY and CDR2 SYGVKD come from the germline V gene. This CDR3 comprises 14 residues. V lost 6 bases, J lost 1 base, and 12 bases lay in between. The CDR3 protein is CAISETRENTEAFF. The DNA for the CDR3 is TGTGCCATCAGCGAAACTAGGGAGAACACTGAAGCTTTCTTT.

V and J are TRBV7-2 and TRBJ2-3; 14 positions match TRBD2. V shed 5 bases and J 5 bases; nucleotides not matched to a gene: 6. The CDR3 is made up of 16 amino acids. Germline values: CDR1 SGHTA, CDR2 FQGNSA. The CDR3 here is CASSPTSGRAQDTQYF. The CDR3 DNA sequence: TGTGCCAGCAGCCCGACTAGCGGGAGGGCCCAAGATACGCAGTATTTT. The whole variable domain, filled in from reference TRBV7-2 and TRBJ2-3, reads GAGVSQSPSNKVTEKGKDVELRCDPISGHTALYWYRQSLGQGLEFLIYFQGNSAPDKSGLPSDRFSAERTGGSVSTLTIQRTQQEDSAVYLCASSPTSGRAQDTQYFGPGTRLTVL.

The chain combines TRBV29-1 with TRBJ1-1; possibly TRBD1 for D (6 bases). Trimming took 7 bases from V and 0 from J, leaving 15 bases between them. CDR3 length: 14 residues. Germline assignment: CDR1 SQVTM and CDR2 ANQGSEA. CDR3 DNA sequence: TGCAGCGGCAGGGCAGGGGCGATGAACACTGAAGCTTTCTTT. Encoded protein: CSGRAGAMNTEAFF.

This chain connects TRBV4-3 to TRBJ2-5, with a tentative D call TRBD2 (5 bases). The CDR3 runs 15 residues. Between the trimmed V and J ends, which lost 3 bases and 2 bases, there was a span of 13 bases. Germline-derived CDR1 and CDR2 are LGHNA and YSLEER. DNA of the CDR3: TGCGCCAGCAGCCAGCGTGGACTTGATCAAGAGACCCAGTACTTC. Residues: CASSQRGLDQETQYF.

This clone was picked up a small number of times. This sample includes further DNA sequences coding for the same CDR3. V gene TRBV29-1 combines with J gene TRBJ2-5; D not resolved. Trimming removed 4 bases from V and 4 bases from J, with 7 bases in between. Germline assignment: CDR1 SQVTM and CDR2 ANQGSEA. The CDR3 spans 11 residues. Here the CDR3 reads CSVVMGETQYF. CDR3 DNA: TGCAGCGTTGTAATGGGAGAGACCCAGTACTTC.

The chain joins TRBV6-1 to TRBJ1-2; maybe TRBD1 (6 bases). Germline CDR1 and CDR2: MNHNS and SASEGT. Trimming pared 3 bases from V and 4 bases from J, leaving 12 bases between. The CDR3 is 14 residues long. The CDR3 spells CASSDFRGGYGYTF. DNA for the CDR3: TGTGCCAGCAGTGACTTCAGGGGTGGCTATGGCTACACCTTC.

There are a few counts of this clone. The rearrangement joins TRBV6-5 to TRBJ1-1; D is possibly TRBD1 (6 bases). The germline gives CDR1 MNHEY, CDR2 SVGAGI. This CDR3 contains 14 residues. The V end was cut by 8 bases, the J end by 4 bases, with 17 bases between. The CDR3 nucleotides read TGTGCCAGCGGCGTAGGGGGGATGGGCACTGAAGCTTTCTTT. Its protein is CASGVGGMGTEAFF.

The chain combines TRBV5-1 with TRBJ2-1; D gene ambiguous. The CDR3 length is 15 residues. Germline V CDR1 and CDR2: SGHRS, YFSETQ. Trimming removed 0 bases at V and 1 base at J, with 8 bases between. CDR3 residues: CASSLGGPSYNEQFF. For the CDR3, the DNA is TGCGCCAGCAGCTTGGGAGGTCCGTCCTACAATGAGCAGTTCTTC. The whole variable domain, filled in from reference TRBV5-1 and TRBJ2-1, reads KAGVTQTPRYLIKTRGQQVTLSCSPISGHRSVSWYQQTPGQGLQFLFEYFSETQRNKGNFPGRFSGRQFSNSRSEMNVSTLELGDSALYLCASSLGGPSYNEQFFGPGTRLTVL.

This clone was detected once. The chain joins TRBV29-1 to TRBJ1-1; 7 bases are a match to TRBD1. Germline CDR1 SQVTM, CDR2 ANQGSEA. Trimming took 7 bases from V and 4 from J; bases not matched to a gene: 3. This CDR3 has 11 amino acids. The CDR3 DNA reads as TGCAGCGGAGACAGGGCCACTGAAGCTTTCTTT. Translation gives CSGDRATEAFF.

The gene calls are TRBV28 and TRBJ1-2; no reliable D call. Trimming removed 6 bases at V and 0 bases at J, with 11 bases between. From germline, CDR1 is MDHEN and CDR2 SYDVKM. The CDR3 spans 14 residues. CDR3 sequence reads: CASRVAGANYGYTF. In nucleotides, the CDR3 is TGTGCCAGCAGGGTGGCGGGAGCTAACTATGGCTACACCTTC.

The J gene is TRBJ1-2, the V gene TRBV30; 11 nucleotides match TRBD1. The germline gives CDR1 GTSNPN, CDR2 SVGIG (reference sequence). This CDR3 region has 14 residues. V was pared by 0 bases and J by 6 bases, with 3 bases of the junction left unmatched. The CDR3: CAWSVPGQGDGYTF. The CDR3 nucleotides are TGTGCCTGGAGTGTACCGGGACAGGGGGATGGCTACACCTTC.